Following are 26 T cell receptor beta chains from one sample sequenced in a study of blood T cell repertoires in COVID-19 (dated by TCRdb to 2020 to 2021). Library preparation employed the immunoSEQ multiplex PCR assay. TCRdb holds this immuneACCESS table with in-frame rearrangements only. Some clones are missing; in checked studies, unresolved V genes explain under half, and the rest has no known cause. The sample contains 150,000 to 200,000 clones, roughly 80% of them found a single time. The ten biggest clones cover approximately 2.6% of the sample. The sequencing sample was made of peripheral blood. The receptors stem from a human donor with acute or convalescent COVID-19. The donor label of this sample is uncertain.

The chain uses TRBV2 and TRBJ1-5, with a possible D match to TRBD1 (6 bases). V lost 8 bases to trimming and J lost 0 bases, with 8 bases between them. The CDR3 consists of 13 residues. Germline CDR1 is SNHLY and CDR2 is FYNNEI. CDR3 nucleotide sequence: TGTGCCAGCCACAGGGATAGCAATCAGCCCCAGCATTTT. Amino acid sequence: CASHRDSNQPQHF.

The CDR3 reads CASSPRPEEQPQHF. The DNA for the CDR3 is TGTGCCAGCTCACCCCGCCCCGAGGAACAGCCCCAGCATTTT. V and J are TRBV18 and TRBJ1-5; D unclear. V dropped 3 bases and J dropped 7 bases, with 13 bases sitting between them. Germline CDR1 KGHSH, CDR2 LQKENI. The length of the CDR3 is 14 residues.

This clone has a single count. CDR3 loop: CASSNSGGAVTGELFF. CDR3 DNA: TGTGCCAGCAGTAATAGCGGGGGGGCTGTTACCGGGGAGCTGTTTTTT. The chain has TRBV2 and TRBJ2-2; 11 bases are shared with TRBD2. CDR1 is SNHLY, CDR2 FYNNEI, per germline. Unmatched junction bases numbered 7, after V lost 5 bases and J lost 5 bases. CDR3 length: 16 amino acids. Filled out from reference TRBV2 and TRBJ2-2, the complete variable domain reads EPEVTQTPSHQVTQMGQEVILRCVPISNHLYFYWYRQILGQKVEFLVSFYNNEISEKSEIFDDQFSVERPDGSNFTLKIRSTKLEDSAMYFCASSNSGGAVTGELFFGEGSRLTVL.

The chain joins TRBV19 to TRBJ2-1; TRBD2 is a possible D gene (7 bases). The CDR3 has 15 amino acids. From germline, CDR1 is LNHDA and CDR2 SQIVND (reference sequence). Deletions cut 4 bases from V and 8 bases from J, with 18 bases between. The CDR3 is CASSNREGYGDEQFF. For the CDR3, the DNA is TGTGCCAGTAGTAACAGGGAGGGTTACGGCGATGAGCAGTTCTTC.

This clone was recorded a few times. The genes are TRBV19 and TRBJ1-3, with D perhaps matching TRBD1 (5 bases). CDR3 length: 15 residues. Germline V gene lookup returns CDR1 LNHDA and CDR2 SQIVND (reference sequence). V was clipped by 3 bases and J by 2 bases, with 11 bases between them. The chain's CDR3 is CASSIAGSTGNTIYF. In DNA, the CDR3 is TGTGCCAGTAGTATCGCAGGGTCGACTGGAAACACCATATATTTT.

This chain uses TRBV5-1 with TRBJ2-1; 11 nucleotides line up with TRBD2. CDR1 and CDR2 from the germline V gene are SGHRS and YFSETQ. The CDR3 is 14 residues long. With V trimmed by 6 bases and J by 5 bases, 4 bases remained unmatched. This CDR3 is CASKGTSGHNEQFF. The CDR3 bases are TGCGCCAGCAAGGGGACTAGCGGCCACAATGAGCAGTTCTTC.

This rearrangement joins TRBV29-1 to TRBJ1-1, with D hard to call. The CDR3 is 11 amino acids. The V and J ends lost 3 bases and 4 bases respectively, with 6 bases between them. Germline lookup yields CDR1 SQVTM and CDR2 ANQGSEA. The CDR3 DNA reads TGCAGCGTTGATTTCGTCACTGAAGCTTTCTTT. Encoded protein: CSVDFVTEAFF.

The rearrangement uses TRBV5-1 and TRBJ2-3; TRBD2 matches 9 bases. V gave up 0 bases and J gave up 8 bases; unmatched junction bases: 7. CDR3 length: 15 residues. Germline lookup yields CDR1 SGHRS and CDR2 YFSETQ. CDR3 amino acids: CASSLDGGGGATQYF. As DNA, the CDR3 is TGCGCCAGCAGCTTGGACGGCGGCGGGGGGGCTACGCAGTATTTT.

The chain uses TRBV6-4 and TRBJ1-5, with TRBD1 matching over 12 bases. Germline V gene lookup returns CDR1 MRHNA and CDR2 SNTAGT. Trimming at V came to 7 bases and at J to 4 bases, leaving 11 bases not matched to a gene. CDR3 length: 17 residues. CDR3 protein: CASILGTGGVRNQPQHF. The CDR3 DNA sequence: TGTGCCAGCATACTTGGGACAGGGGGCGTAAGGAATCAGCCCCAGCATTTT.

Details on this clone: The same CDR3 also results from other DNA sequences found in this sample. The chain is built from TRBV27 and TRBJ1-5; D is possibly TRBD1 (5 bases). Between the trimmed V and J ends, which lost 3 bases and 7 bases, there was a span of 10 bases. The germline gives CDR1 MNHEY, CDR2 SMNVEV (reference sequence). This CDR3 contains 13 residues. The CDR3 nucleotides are TGTGCCAGCAGTTTGGGGGGGGAACAGCCCCAGCATTTT. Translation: CASSLGGEQPQHF.

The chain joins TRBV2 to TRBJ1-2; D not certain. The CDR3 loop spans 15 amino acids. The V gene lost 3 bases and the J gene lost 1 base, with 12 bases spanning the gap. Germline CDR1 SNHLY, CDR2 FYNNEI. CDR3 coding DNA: TGTGCCAGCAGTGAGGTAGTTGTGATTAACTATGGCTACACCTTC. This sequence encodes CASSEVVVINYGYTF.

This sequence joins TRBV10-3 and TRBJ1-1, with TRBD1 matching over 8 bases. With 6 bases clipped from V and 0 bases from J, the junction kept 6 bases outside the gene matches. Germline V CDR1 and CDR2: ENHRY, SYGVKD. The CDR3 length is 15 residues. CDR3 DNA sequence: TGTGCCATCAGGACAGGGGTTGGGATGAACACTGAAGCTTTCTTT. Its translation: CAIRTGVGMNTEAFF.

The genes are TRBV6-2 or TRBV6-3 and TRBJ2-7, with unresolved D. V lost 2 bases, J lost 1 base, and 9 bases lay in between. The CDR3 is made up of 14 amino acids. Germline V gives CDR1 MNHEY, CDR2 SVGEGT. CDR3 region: CASSYMGRSYEQYF. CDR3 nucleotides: TGTGCCAGCAGTTACATGGGCCGATCCTACGAGCAGTACTTC.

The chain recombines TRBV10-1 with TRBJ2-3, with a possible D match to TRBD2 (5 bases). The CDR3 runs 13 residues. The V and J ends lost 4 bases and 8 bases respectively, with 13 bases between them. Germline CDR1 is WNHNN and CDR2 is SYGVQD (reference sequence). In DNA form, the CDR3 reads TGCGCCAGCAGTGTAGGTATAGAGGGTACGCAGTATTTT. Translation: CASSVGIEGTQYF.

For the CDR3, the DNA is TGCAGCGTTGGGGGGCTGAACACTGAAGCTTTCTTT. This gives the protein CSVGGLNTEAFF. The J gene is TRBJ1-1, the V gene TRBV29-1; D may be TRBD1 (6 bases). Germline V gene sequence: CDR1 SQVTM, CDR2 ANQGSEA. V lost 4 bases to trimming and J lost 0 bases, with 6 bases between them. The length of the CDR3 is 12 residues.

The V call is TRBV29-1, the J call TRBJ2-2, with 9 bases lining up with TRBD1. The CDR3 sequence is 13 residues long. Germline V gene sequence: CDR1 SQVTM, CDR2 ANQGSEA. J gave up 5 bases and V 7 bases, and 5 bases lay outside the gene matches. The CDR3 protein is CSGVGTGTGELFF. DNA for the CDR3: TGCAGCGGTGTGGGGACAGGGACCGGGGAGCTGTTTTTT.

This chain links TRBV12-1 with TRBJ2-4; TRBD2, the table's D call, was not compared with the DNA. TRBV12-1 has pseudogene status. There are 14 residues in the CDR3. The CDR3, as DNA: TGTGCCAGCAGCCCCCTCAGCGGTAAAAACATTCAGTACTTC. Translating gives CASSPLSGKNIQYF.

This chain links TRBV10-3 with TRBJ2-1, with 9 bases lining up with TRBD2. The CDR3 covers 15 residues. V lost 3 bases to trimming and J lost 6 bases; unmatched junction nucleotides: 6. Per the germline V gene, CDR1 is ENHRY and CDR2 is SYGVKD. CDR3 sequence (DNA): TGTGCCATCAGTGAAGGTAGCGGGAGCCCCAATGAGCAGTTCTTC. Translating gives CAISEGSGSPNEQFF.

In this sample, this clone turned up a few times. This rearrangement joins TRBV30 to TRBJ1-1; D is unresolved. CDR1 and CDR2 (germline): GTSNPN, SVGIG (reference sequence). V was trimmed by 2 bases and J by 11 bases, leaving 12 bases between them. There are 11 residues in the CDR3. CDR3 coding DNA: TGTGCCTGGAGTAAGGGAGGGTGGGCTTTCTTT. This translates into CAWSKGGWAFF.

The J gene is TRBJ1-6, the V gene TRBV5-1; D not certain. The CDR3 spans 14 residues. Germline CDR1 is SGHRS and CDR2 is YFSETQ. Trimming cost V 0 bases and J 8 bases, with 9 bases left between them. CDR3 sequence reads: CASSLAAGHSPLHF. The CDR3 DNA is TGCGCCAGCAGCTTGGCCGCAGGTCATTCACCCCTCCACTTT.

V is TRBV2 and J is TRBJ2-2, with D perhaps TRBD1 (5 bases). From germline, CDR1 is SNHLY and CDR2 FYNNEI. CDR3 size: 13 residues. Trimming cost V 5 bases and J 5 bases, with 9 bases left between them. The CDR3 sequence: CASSLGETGELFF. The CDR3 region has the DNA TGTGCCAGCAGTTTAGGGGAAACCGGGGAGCTGTTTTTT.

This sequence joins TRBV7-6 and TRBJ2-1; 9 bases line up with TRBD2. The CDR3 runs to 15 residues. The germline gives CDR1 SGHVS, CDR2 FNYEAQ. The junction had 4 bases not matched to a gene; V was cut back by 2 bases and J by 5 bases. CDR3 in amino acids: CASSLLLAGDNEQFF. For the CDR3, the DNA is TGTGCCAGCAGCTTATTACTAGCGGGTGACAATGAGCAGTTCTTC.

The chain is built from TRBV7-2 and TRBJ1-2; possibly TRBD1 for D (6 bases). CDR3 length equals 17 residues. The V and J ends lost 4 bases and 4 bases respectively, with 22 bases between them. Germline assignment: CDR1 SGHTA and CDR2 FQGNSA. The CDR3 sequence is CASSSRDGGALIYGYTF. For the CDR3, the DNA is TGTGCCAGCAGCTCCCGAGACGGGGGGGCGTTGATCTATGGCTACACCTTC.

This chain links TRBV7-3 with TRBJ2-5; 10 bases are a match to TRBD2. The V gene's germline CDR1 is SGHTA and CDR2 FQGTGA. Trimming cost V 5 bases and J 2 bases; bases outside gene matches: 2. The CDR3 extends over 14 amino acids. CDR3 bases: TGTGCCAGCAGCAAAGCGGGGGGGCAAGAGACCCAGTACTTC. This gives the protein CASSKAGGQETQYF.

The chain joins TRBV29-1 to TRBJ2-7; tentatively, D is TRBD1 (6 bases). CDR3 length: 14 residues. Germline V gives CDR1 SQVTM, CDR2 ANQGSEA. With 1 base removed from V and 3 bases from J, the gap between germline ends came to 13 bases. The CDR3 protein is CSVEAADRYYEQYF. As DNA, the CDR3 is TGCAGCGTTGAAGCAGCCGACAGGTACTACGAGCAGTACTTC.

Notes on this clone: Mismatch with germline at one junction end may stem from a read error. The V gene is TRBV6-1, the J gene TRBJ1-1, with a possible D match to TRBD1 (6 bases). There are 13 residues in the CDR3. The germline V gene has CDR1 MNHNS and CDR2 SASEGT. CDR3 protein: CASSEWGQRPMGF. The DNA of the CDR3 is TGTGCCAGCAGTGAATGGGGGCAGCGGCCGATGGGCTTT.